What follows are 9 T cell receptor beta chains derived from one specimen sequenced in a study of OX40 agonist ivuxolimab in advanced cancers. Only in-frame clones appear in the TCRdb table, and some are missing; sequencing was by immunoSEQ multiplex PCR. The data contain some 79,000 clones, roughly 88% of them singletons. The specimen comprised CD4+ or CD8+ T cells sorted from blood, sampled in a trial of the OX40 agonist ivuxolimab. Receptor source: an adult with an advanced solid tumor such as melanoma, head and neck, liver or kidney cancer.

The CDR3 region has the DNA TGTGCCAGCAGTGTGAACAGGGAGACTGAAGCTTTCTTT. Its protein product is CASSVNRETEAFF. The V gene is TRBV2, the J gene TRBJ1-1; D is possibly TRBD1 (6 bases). The CDR3 is made up of 13 amino acids. With 4 bases removed from V and 5 bases from J, the gap between germline ends came to 11 bases. CDR1 and CDR2 (germline): SNHLY, FYNNEI.

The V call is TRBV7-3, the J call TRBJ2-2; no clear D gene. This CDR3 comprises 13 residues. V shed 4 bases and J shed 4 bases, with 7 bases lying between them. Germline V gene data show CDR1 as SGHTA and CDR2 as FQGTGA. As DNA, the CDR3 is TGTGCCAGCAGCTCCCCCACCACCGGGGAGCTGTTTTTT. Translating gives CASSSPTTGELFF. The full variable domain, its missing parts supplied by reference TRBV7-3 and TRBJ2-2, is GAGVSQTPSNKVTEKGKYVELRCDPISGHTALYWYRQSLGQGPEFLIYFQGTGAADDSGLPNDRFFAVRPEGSVSTLKIQRTERGDSAVYLCASSSPTTGELFFGEGSRLTVL.

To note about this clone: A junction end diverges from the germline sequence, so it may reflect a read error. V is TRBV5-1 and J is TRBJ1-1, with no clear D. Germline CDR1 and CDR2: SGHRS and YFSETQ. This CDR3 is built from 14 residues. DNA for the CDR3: TGTGCCAGCAGCTTCGGGGATCGGTACACTGAAGCTTTCTTT. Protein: CASSFGDRYTEAFF.

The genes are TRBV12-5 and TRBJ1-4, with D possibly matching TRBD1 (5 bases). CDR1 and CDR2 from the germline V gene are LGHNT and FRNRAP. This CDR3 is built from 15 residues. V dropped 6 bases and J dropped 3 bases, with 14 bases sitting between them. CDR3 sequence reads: CASGRQPSANEKLFF. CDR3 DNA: TGTGCTAGTGGCAGACAGCCGTCAGCTAATGAAAAACTGTTTTTT.

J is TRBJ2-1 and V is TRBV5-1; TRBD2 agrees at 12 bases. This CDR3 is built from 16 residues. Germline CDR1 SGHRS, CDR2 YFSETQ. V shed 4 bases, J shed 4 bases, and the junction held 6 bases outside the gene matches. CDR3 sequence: CASSGGLAGHYNEQFF. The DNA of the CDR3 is TGCGCCAGCAGCGGTGGACTAGCGGGGCATTACAATGAGCAGTTCTTC. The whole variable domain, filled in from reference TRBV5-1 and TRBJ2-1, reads KAGVTQTPRYLIKTRGQQVTLSCSPISGHRSVSWYQQTPGQGLQFLFEYFSETQRNKGNFPGRFSGRQFSNSRSEMNVSTLELGDSALYLCASSGGLAGHYNEQFFGPGTRLTVL.

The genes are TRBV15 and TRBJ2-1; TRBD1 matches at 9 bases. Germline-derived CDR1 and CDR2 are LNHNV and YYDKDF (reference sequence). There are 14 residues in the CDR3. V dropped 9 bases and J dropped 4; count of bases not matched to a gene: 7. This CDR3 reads CATSRTGVYNEQFF. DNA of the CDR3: TGTGCCACTTCGAGGACAGGGGTATACAATGAGCAGTTCTTC.

The CDR3 DNA reads as TGTGCCAGTAGTCAACAGATGAACACTGAAGCTTTCTTT. Amino acid sequence: CASSQQMNTEAFF. The rearrangement joins TRBV19 to TRBJ1-1; no reliable D call. The V gene's germline CDR1 is LNHDA and CDR2 SQIVND (reference sequence). The V end lost 5 bases, the J end lost 0 bases, and 7 bases lay between the germline ends. The CDR3 is made up of 13 amino acids.

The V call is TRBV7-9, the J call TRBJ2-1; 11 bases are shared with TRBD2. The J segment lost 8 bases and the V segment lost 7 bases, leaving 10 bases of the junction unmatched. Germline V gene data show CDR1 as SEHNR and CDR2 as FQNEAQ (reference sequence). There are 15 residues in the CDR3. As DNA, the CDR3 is TGTGCCAGCACCCTTGGTCTAGCGGGAGGTTATGAGCAGTTCTTC. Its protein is CASTLGLAGGYEQFF.

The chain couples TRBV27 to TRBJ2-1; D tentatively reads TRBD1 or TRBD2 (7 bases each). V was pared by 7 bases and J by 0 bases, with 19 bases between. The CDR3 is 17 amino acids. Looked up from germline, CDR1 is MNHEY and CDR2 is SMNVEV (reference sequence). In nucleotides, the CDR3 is TGTGCCAGCAAACCAATAGGGGGCGGGAGCTCCTACAATGAGCAGTTCTTC. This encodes CASKPIGGGSSYNEQFF.